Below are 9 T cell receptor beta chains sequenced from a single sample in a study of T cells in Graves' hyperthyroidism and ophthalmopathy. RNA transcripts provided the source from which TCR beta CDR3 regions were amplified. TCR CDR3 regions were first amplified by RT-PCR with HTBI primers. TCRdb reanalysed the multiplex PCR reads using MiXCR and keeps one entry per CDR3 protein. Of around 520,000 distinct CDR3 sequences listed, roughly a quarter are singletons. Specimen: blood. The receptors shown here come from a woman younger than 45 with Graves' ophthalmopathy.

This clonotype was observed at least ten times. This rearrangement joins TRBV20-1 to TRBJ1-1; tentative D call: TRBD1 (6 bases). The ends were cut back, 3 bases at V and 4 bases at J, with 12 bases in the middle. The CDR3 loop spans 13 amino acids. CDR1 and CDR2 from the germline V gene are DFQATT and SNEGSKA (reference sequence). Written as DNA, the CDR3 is TGCAGTGCTAGTTGGGGGCCGGGCACTGAAGCTTTCTTT. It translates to CSASWGPGTEAFF.

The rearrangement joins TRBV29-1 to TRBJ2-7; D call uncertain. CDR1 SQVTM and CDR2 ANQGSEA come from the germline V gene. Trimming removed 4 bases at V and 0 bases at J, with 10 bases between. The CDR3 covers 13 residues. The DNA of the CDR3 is TGCAGCGTTGTGGTCGACAACTCCTACGAGCAGTACTTC. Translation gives CSVVVDNSYEQYF.

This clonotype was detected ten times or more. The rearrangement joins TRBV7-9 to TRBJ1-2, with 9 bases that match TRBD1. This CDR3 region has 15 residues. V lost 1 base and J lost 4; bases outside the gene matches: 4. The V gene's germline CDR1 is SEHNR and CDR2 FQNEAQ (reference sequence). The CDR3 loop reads CASSLGDRVSYGYTF. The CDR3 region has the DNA TGTGCCAGCAGCTTAGGGGACAGGGTTAGCTATGGCTACACCTTC.

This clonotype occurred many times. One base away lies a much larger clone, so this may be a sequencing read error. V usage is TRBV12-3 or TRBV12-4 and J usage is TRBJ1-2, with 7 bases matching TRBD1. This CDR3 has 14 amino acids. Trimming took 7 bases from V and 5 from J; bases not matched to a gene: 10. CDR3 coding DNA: TGTGCCAGCACTGGGGCGGGGACAGCTTATGGCTACACCTTC. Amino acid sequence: CASTGAGTAYGYTF.

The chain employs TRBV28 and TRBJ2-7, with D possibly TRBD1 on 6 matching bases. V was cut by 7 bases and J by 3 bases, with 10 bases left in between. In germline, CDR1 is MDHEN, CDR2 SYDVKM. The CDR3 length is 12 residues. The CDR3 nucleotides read TGTGCCAGCAACGGACAGAGCTACGAGCAGTACTTC. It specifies CASNGQSYEQYF.

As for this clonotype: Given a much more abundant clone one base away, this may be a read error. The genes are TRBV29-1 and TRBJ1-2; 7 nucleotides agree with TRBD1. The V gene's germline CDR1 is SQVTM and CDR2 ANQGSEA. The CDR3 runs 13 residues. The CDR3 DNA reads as TGCAGCGTTGCAGGCAGGGGGGGCGATGGCTACAACTTC. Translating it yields CSVAGRGGDGYNF.

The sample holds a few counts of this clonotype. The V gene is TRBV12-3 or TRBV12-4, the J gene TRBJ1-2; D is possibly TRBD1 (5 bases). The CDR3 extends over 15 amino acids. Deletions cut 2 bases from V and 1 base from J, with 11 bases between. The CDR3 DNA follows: TGTGCCAGCAGTTTAAGTCCAGGGAATAACTATGGCTACACCTTC. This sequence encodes CASSLSPGNNYGYTF.

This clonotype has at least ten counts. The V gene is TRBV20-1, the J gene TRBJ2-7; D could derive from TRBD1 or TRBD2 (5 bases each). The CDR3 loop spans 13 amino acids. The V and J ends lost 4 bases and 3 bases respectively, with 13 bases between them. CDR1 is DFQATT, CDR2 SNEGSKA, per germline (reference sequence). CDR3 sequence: CSAIAGSDYEQYF. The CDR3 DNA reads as TGCAGTGCTATCGCAGGGAGTGACTACGAGCAGTACTTC.

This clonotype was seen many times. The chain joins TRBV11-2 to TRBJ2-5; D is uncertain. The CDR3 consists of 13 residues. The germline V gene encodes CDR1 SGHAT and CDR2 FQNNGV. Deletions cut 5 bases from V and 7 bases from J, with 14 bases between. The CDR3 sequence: CASSPASVPTQYF. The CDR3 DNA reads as TGTGCCAGCAGCCCAGCCTCCGTTCCGACCCAGTACTTC. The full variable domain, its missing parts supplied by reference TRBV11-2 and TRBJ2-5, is EAGVAQSPRYKIIEKRQSVAFWCNPISGHATLYWYQQILGQGPKLLIQFQNNGVVDDSQLPKDRFSAERLKGVDSTLKIQPAKLEDSAVYLCASSPASVPTQYFGPGTRLLVL.